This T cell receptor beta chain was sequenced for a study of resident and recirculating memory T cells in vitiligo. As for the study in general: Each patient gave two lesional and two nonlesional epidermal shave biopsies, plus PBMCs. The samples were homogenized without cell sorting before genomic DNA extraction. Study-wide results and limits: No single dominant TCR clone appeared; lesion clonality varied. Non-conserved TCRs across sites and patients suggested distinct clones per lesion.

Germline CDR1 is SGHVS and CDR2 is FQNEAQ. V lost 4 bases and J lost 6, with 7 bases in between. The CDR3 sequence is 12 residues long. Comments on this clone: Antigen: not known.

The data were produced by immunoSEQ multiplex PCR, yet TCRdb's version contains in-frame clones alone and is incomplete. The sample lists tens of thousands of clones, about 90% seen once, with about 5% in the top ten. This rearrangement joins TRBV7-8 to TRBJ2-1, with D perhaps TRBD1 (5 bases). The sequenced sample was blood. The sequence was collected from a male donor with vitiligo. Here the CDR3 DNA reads TGTGCCAGCAGCTACAGGACCAATGAGCAGTTCTTC. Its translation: CASSYRTNEQFF.